A single sample gave rise to the 18 T cell receptor beta chains below, sequenced in a study of blood T cell repertoires in COVID-19. Clones were read by immunoSEQ multiplex PCR, and TCRdb kept only the in-frame ones, dropping some. The profile shows around 260,000 clones, 80% to 90% of them singletons. Sequencing used peripheral blood. Receptor source: a man aged 30 to 39 with active or convalescent COVID-19.

The genes are TRBV5-1 and TRBJ2-5; 9 bases fit TRBD2. Looked up from germline, CDR1 is SGHRS and CDR2 is YFSETQ. V shed 5 bases, J shed 4 bases, and the junction held 9 bases outside the gene matches. The CDR3 has 15 amino acids. The CDR3 is CASRNTAGGRETQYF. The DNA for the CDR3 is TGCGCCAGCAGAAACACCGCGGGGGGGCGAGAGACCCAGTACTTC. The full variable domain, in which reference TRBV5-1 and TRBJ2-5 provide the parts outside the CDR3, is KAGVTQTPRYLIKTRGQQVTLSCSPISGHRSVSWYQQTPGQGLQFLFEYFSETQRNKGNFPGRFSGRQFSNSRSEMNVSTLELGDSALYLCASRNTAGGRETQYFGPGTRLLVL.

This rearrangement joins TRBV4-3 to TRBJ2-5; D perhaps matches TRBD1 (5 bases). Germline V gives CDR1 LGHNA, CDR2 YSLEER. Trimming stripped 0 bases from V and 5 bases from J, with 16 bases between. This CDR3 spans 16 amino acids. CDR3 sequence reads: CASSQERVGVGETQYF. The CDR3 DNA follows: TGCGCCAGCAGCCAAGAAAGGGTAGGGGTGGGGGAGACCCAGTACTTC.

The chain employs TRBV18 and TRBJ1-4; D unresolved. Germline lookup yields CDR1 KGHSH and CDR2 LQKENI. V was cut by 6 bases and J by 5 bases, with 10 bases left in between. The CDR3 is 13 amino acids. CDR3 nucleotide sequence: TGTGCCAGCTCTCTAAATGCGAATGAAAAACTGTTTTTT. Amino acid sequence: CASSLNANEKLFF.

V usage is TRBV7-8 and J usage is TRBJ2-3; 7 bases are shared with TRBD1. There are 15 residues in the CDR3. The ends lost 6 bases at V and 0 bases at J; junction bases unmatched: 6. Germline V gene lookup returns CDR1 SGHVS and CDR2 FQNEAQ. CDR3 amino acids: CASRGQPSSTDTQYF. CDR3 coding DNA: TGTGCCAGCAGGGGACAGCCATCTAGCACAGATACGCAGTATTTT.

This chain uses TRBV11-3 with TRBJ2-1; tentative D call: TRBD1 (7 bases). V lost 0 bases and J lost 4, with 13 bases in between. The CDR3 spans 16 residues. Germline V lookup: CDR1 SGHNT, CDR2 YENEEA. The CDR3 protein is CASSLEGQGGYNEQFF. In nucleotides, the CDR3 is TGTGCCAGCAGCTTAGAAGGGCAGGGGGGATACAATGAGCAGTTCTTC.

A word on this clone: The sample holds other DNA sequences that translate to the same CDR3. The chain carries TRBV12-3 or TRBV12-4 and TRBJ2-7; 7 bases align to TRBD1. This CDR3 has 12 amino acids. V gave up 6 bases and J gave up 3 bases; unmatched junction bases: 2. CDR3: CASSRDSYEQYF. The CDR3 bases are TGTGCCAGCAGCCGGGACAGCTACGAGCAGTACTTC.

J is TRBJ2-7 and V is TRBV21-1; the table's D call, TRBD2, was not checked against the DNA. TRBV21-1 is annotated as a pseudogene. This CDR3 region has 13 residues. CDR3 region: CASSVTGSYEQYF. The CDR3 nucleotides read TGTGCCAGCAGCGTGACGGGCTCCTACGAGCAGTACTTC.

This chain links TRBV11-2 with TRBJ1-1, with unresolved D. This CDR3 is built from 15 residues. V was shortened by 0 bases and J by 0 bases, with 8 bases between the two germline ends. CDR1 SGHAT and CDR2 FQNNGV come from the germline V gene. Here the CDR3 reads CASSLEGTMNTEAFF. In DNA, the CDR3 is TGTGCCAGCAGCTTAGAGGGCACCATGAACACTGAAGCTTTCTTT.

This chain links TRBV6-6 with TRBJ2-7; TRBD1 is a possible D gene (6 bases). Trimming pared 5 bases from V and 0 bases from J, leaving 14 bases between. The length of the CDR3 is 15 residues. Germline V gene sequence: CDR1 MNHNY, CDR2 SVGAGI (reference sequence). CDR3 nucleotides: TGTGCCAGCAGTCACAGGGCCGTCGACTCCTACGAGCAGTACTTC. Translation gives CASSHRAVDSYEQYF.

The V gene is TRBV9, the J gene TRBJ1-2; the D gene is possibly TRBD1 (5 bases). Trimming stripped 0 bases from V and 4 bases from J, with 10 bases between. Germline CDR1 SGDLS, CDR2 YYNGEE. The CDR3 is made up of 14 amino acids. Here the CDR3 DNA reads TGTGCCAGCAGCGTAGATGGGGGGTTCTATGGCTACACCTTC. Translated: CASSVDGGFYGYTF.

The CDR3 nucleotides read TGTGCCACGGAGGGAGCTGGAAACACCATATATTTT. Translated, it gives CATEGAGNTIYF. This chain uses TRBV10-3 with TRBJ1-3; D unclear. Germline CDR1 and CDR2: ENHRY and SYGVKD. This CDR3 is built from 12 residues. Trimming stripped 10 bases from V and 2 bases from J, with 9 bases between.

V usage is TRBV5-4 and J usage is TRBJ1-2; possible D gene TRBD1, 6 bases. V was shortened by 4 bases and J by 0 bases, with 10 bases between the two germline ends. This CDR3 has 14 amino acids. Germline V gene lookup returns CDR1 SGHNT and CDR2 YYREEE (reference sequence). CDR3 bases: TGTGCCAGCAGCCCGACAGGAGCTAACTATGGCTACACCTTC. The encoded protein is CASSPTGANYGYTF.

J is TRBJ1-4 and V is TRBV7-8; D possibly corresponds to TRBD1 (5 bases). Deletions cut 10 bases from V and 5 bases from J, with 20 bases between. This CDR3 has 15 residues. Looked up from germline, CDR1 is SGHVS and CDR2 is FQNEAQ. The CDR3, as DNA: TGTGCCATCCAGGGCAGACCCCATGAGAATGAAAAACTGTTTTTT. Its protein product is CAIQGRPHENEKLFF.

The chain carries TRBV30 and TRBJ2-3, with 7 bases aligning to TRBD2. This CDR3 has 14 amino acids. Per germline, CDR1 GTSNPN and CDR2 SVGIG (reference sequence). With V trimmed by 4 bases and J by 2 bases, 6 bases remained unmatched. The CDR3 protein is CAWTTSRVTDTQYF. The CDR3 bases are TGTGCCTGGACGACTAGCAGAGTCACAGATACGCAGTATTTT.

This chain joins TRBV10-3 and TRBJ2-1, with 9 bases identical to TRBD1. V was pared by 0 bases and J by 10 bases, with 19 bases of the junction left unmatched. Germline CDR1 ENHRY, CDR2 SYGVKD. CDR3 length: 19 residues. CDR3 DNA: TGTGCCATCAGTGAGTCAGGGACAGGGTCGTCGCGGTCGTTCGGGGAGCAGTTCTTC. Its translation: CAISESGTGSSRSFGEQFF.

The CDR3 protein is CAWSVGVLNQPQHF. The CDR3 nucleotides read TGTGCCTGGAGTGTAGGGGTACTCAATCAGCCCCAGCATTTT. The J gene is TRBJ1-5, the V gene TRBV30; perhaps TRBD1 as D (5 bases). Trimming removed 0 bases at V and 3 bases at J, with 9 bases between. Germline loops: CDR1 GTSNPN, CDR2 SVGIG (reference sequence). The CDR3 runs to 14 residues.

This chain links TRBV6-5 with TRBJ2-3, with 9 positions matching TRBD2. The CDR3 spans 16 residues. Looked up from germline, CDR1 is MNHEY and CDR2 is SVGAGI. V lost 0 bases to trimming and J lost 8 bases; unmatched junction nucleotides: 9. CDR3 coding DNA: TGTGCCAGCAGTTACTCTAGCGGGGGCCGTCGGGTTACGCAGTATTTT. This sequence encodes CASSYSSGGRRVTQYF.

CDR3 amino acids: CASSLAQGNNSPLHF. In DNA form, the CDR3 reads TGTGCCAGCAGCTTAGCGCAGGGTAACAATTCACCCCTCCACTTT. This rearrangement joins TRBV7-2 to TRBJ1-6; possible D gene TRBD1, 5 bases. Germline CDR1 SGHTA, CDR2 FQGNSA. V lost 0 bases and J lost 7, with 10 bases in between. This CDR3 is built from 15 residues.